These 8 T cell receptor beta chains came from one sample sequenced in a study of naive and memory T cell subsets. The library had UMIs added by 3' ligation of an oligonucleotide to TCR cDNA. Ligated cDNA underwent four rounds of PCR with nested alpha and beta constant region primers and SP2. TCRdb redid the calling of the 5' RACE reads with MiXCR, one entry per CDR3 protein. The data show roughly 62,000 distinct CDR3 sequences, more than 7% seen once. All receptors come from a male donor in good health.

This clonotype was picked up a small number of times. The chain joins TRBV6-5 to TRBJ1-3; tentative D call: TRBD1 (6 bases). CDR3 length: 13 residues. From germline, CDR1 is MNHEY and CDR2 SVGAGI. Trimming removed 8 bases from V and 0 bases from J, with 8 bases in between. The CDR3 reads CASEDSSGNTIYF. The CDR3 nucleotides are TGTGCCAGCGAGGACAGCTCTGGAAACACCATATATTTT.

The CDR3 spells CASSLELTGGTEAFF. DNA for the CDR3: TGCGCCAGCAGCTTGGAATTAACAGGGGGCACTGAAGCTTTCTTT. The genes are TRBV5-1 and TRBJ1-1, with TRBD1 identical over 8 bases. After removal of 0 bases from V and 4 bases from J, the junction contained 5 bases not matched to a gene. Germline CDR1 is SGHRS and CDR2 is YFSETQ. The CDR3 covers 15 residues.

The sample holds a few counts of this clonotype. The gene calls are TRBV5-4 and TRBJ2-2; 9 nucleotides agree with TRBD1. Germline V gene lookup returns CDR1 SGHNT and CDR2 YYREEE (reference sequence). V was pared by 4 bases and J by 1 base, with 2 bases of the junction left unmatched. The CDR3 loop spans 15 amino acids. For the CDR3, the DNA is TGTGCCAGCAGCCCGACAGGGGGGAACACCGGGGAGCTGTTTTTT. It encodes CASSPTGGNTGELFF. Based on the CDR3 plus reference TRBV5-4 and TRBJ2-2, the full variable domain is ETGVTQSPTHLIKTRGQQVTLRCSSQSGHNTVSWYQQALGQGPQFIFQYYREEENGRGNFPPRFSGLQFPNYSSELNVNALELDDSALYLCASSPTGGNTGELFFGEGSRLTVL.

This clonotype was seen repeatedly, ten times or more. This chain joins TRBV12-3 or TRBV12-4 and TRBJ1-1; D is perhaps TRBD1 (5 bases). Trimming removed 6 bases from V and 10 bases from J, with 15 bases in between. The CDR3 consists of 12 residues. CDR3 in amino acids: CASRLGGTRAFF. The CDR3 bases are TGTGCCAGCAGGCTCGGGGGAACTCGAGCTTTCTTT.

Many counts were recorded for this clonotype. The rearrangement uses TRBV5-1 and TRBJ1-3; possible D gene TRBD1, 5 bases. Between the trimmed V and J ends, which lost 0 bases and 0 bases, there was a span of 10 bases. Germline-derived CDR1 and CDR2 are SGHRS and YFSETQ. The CDR3 runs 16 residues. CDR3 DNA: TGCGCCAGCAGCTTGGGGGACGCCTACTCTGGAAACACCATATATTTT. Translation gives CASSLGDAYSGNTIYF.

This chain uses TRBV7-6 with TRBJ1-4; D perhaps matches TRBD1 (5 bases). Germline CDR1 is SGHVS and CDR2 is FNYEAQ. V shed 5 bases and J shed 5 bases, with 18 bases lying between them. The CDR3 totals 16 residues. The chain's CDR3 is CASSVGSGRKNEKLFF. In nucleotides, the CDR3 is TGTGCCAGCAGCGTAGGATCGGGACGGAAGAATGAAAAACTGTTTTTT.

This clonotype was detected only a few times. The CDR3 loop is CAWSVLASNSPLHF. The CDR3 region has the DNA TGTGCCTGGAGTGTGCTTGCGTCGAATTCACCCCTCCACTTT. J is TRBJ1-6 and V is TRBV30, with D hard to call. Deletions cut 0 bases from V and 7 bases from J, with 10 bases between. The CDR3 runs to 14 residues. From germline, CDR1 is GTSNPN and CDR2 SVGIG (reference sequence). The complete variable domain, with remaining parts taken from reference TRBV30 and TRBJ1-6, reads SQTIHQWPATLVQPVGSPLSLECTVEGTSNPNLYWYRQAAGRGLQLLFYSVGIGQISSEVPQNLSASRPQDRQFILSSKKLLLSDSGFYLCAWSVLASNSPLHFGNGTRLTVT.

This clonotype was counted between two and nine times. The chain uses TRBV6-1 and TRBJ1-6; D might be TRBD1 (5 bases). This CDR3 is built from 17 residues. V was trimmed by 2 bases and J by 3 bases, leaving 14 bases between them. The germline V gene has CDR1 MNHNS and CDR2 SASEGT. The CDR3 region has the DNA TGTGCCAGCAGTGAACTCGGCAGGGCCAGCTATAATTCACCCCTCCACTTT. It is translated as CASSELGRASYNSPLHF.